The 15 T cell receptor beta chains below come from one sample, sequenced in a study of OX40 agonist ivuxolimab in advanced cancers. Measured with immunoSEQ multiplex PCR; TCRdb has only the in-frame clones, and not every one. This table has about 77,000 clones, 65% to 85% appearing once. The sequences come from CD4+ or CD8+ T cells sorted from blood, collected in a trial of the OX40 agonist ivuxolimab. The receptors were gathered from an adult with an advanced solid tumor such as melanoma, head and neck, liver or kidney cancer.

The rearrangement uses TRBV6-6 and TRBJ1-1; D is unclear. V was shortened by 5 bases and J by 8 bases, with 9 bases between the two germline ends. Germline-derived CDR1 and CDR2 are MNHNY and SVGAGI (reference sequence). The CDR3 spans 11 residues. CDR3 DNA: TGTGCCAGCAGTCCCCTTTCGGAAGCTTTCTTT. It is translated as CASSPLSEAFF.

V gene TRBV7-8 combines with J gene TRBJ1-2; maybe TRBD1 (6 bases). V shed 5 bases and J shed 3 bases, with 19 bases lying between them. The CDR3 consists of 16 residues. Germline assignment: CDR1 SGHVS and CDR2 FQNEAQ. CDR3 nucleotide sequence: TGTGCCAGCAGCCCCACAATCCTCACAGGGTACTATGGCTACACCTTC. Translating it yields CASSPTILTGYYGYTF.

The chain links TRBV6-6 to TRBJ1-2; D not resolved. The CDR3 runs 14 residues. Trimming removed 7 bases at V and 0 bases at J, with 12 bases between. Germline values: CDR1 MNHNY, CDR2 SVGAGI (reference sequence). The CDR3 DNA reads as TGTGCCAGCAACAGCAGAGAATCTAACTATGGCTACACCTTC. Translation: CASNSRESNYGYTF.

The CDR3 DNA reads TGTGCCAGCAGCTTGGGACAGGGGACCCGGACTGGGGCCAACGTCCTGACTTTC. This sequence encodes CASSLGQGTRTGANVLTF. The rearrangement uses TRBV7-9 and TRBJ2-6; 10 bases are a match to TRBD1. J gave up 2 bases and V 3 bases, and 7 bases lay outside the gene matches. Germline V CDR1 and CDR2: SEHNR, FQNEAQ (reference sequence). CDR3 size: 18 residues.

In DNA, the CDR3 is TGTGCCAGCAGCTTAGACGGGGCCGAGACCCAGTACTTC. Amino acid sequence: CASSLDGAETQYF. The chain links TRBV7-9 to TRBJ2-5; D may correspond to TRBD1 or TRBD2 (5 bases each). Germline values: CDR1 SEHNR, CDR2 FQNEAQ (reference sequence). The germline V and J ends were trimmed by 1 base and 5 bases, with 8 bases remaining between them. The CDR3 is 13 amino acids.

V usage is TRBV9 and J usage is TRBJ1-1; 10 bases are a match to TRBD1. This CDR3 has 16 residues. In germline, CDR1 is SGDLS, CDR2 YYNGEE. V lost 3 bases, J lost 4 bases, and 9 bases stayed unmatched. The CDR3 DNA reads TGTGCCAGCAGCGAAGGTTTGGGACAGGGGACCACTGAAGCTTTCTTT. Residues: CASSEGLGQGTTEAFF.

This clone appeared a few times. The rearrangement uses TRBV6-5 and TRBJ2-5; TRBD2 might be the D (6 bases). With the DNA end fitting TRBJ2-7 better, the J assignment may be wrong. The CDR3 loop spans 14 amino acids. The germline V gene encodes CDR1 MNHEY and CDR2 SVGAGI. The CDR3 is CASSYGGTRSEQYF. CDR3 coding DNA: TGTGCCAGCAGTTACGGAGGGACCCGCTCCGAGCAGTACTTC.

The chain is built from TRBV4-3 and TRBJ2-7, with 9 bases aligning to TRBD1. Germline V CDR1 and CDR2: LGHNA, YSLEER. The CDR3 has 14 residues. V lost 4 bases to trimming and J lost 3 bases; unmatched junction nucleotides: 4. The CDR3 loop reads CASSPGQGRYEQYF. The CDR3 DNA is TGCGCCAGCAGCCCGGGACAGGGTCGCTACGAGCAGTACTTC.

CDR3 protein: CASSLGDRGTYNEQFF. The CDR3 nucleotides are TGTGCCAGCAGCTTAGGAGACAGGGGAACCTACAATGAGCAGTTCTTC. The gene calls are TRBV7-9 and TRBJ2-1; 8 bases are shared with TRBD1. This CDR3 is built from 16 residues. After removal of 1 base from V and 2 bases from J, the junction contained 4 bases not matched to a gene. Germline V gene lookup returns CDR1 SEHNR and CDR2 FQNEAQ (reference sequence).

V is TRBV7-3 and J is TRBJ1-2; TRBD1 might be the D (5 bases). V shed 2 bases and J shed 4 bases, with 14 bases lying between them. Germline-derived CDR1 and CDR2 are SGHTA and FQGTGA. This CDR3 has 15 amino acids. CDR3 protein: CASSLGGSAVYGYTF. The CDR3, as DNA: TGTGCCAGCAGCTTAGGGGGGAGCGCAGTCTATGGCTACACCTTC.

Turning to this clone: Other DNA sequences from this sample encode an identical CDR3 as well. The V gene is TRBV5-4, the J gene TRBJ1-1; D is possibly TRBD1 (5 bases). This CDR3 has 14 amino acids. CDR1 and CDR2 from the germline V gene are SGHNT and YYREEE (reference sequence). Trimming stripped 1 base from V and 4 bases from J, with 11 bases between. The CDR3 sequence is CASSLTQGGTEAFF. As DNA, the CDR3 is TGTGCCAGCAGCTTGACCCAGGGCGGCACTGAAGCTTTCTTT.

The chain has TRBV27 and TRBJ2-7; D is perhaps TRBD2 (5 bases). Germline V lookup: CDR1 MNHEY, CDR2 SMNVEV (reference sequence). The CDR3 consists of 16 residues. Trimming stripped 5 bases from V and 4 bases from J, with 21 bases between. The CDR3 DNA reads TGTGCCAGCAGTACAACCCCCCGGGGTGCGGTGTACGAGCAGTACTTC. Amino acids: CASSTTPRGAVYEQYF.

The V call is TRBV7-9, the J call TRBJ2-7; D possibly matches TRBD1 or TRBD2 (5 bases each). The CDR3 covers 13 residues. Looked up from germline, CDR1 is SEHNR and CDR2 is FQNEAQ (reference sequence). Between the trimmed V and J ends, which lost 3 bases and 2 bases, there was a span of 8 bases. In DNA form, the CDR3 reads TGTGCCAGCAGCTTTGAGGGACCCTACGAGCAGTACTTC. This sequence encodes CASSFEGPYEQYF.

The chain couples TRBV7-9 to TRBJ2-2, with D perhaps TRBD1 (6 bases). V lost 8 bases, J lost 2 bases, and 12 bases lay in between. The CDR3 has 14 amino acids. Germline V gene lookup returns CDR1 SEHNR and CDR2 FQNEAQ (reference sequence). CDR3: CASHGGGNTGELFF. CDR3 DNA: TGTGCCAGCCATGGGGGCGGCAACACCGGGGAGCTGTTTTTT.

The chain is built from TRBV15 and TRBJ2-7, with D hard to call. The V and J ends lost 5 bases and 0 bases respectively, with 5 bases between them. CDR3 length equals 12 residues. Per the germline V gene, CDR1 is LNHNV and CDR2 is YYDKDF (reference sequence). CDR3: CATSESSYEQYF. The CDR3 DNA is TGTGCCACCAGCGAAAGCTCCTACGAGCAGTACTTC.